Below are 16 T cell receptor beta chains sequenced from a single sample in a study of blood T cell repertoires in COVID-19. Repertoires were generated with immunoSEQ multiplex PCR, while TCRdb's copy carries only in-frame clones and drops some. The table shows approximately 390,000 clones, with 88% occurring only once. The sequencing input was PBMCs or T cells enriched from blood (not recorded which). The receptors were gathered from a middle-aged woman with acute COVID-19.

This sequence joins TRBV9 and TRBJ2-1, with TRBD2 identical over 11 bases. The J segment lost 5 bases and the V segment lost 2 bases, leaving 0 bases of the junction unmatched. The CDR3 has 14 residues. CDR1 SGDLS and CDR2 YYNGEE come from the germline V gene. Written as DNA, the CDR3 is TGTGCCAGCAGCGTTAGCGGGGGGGACAATGAGCAGTTCTTC. This codes for CASSVSGGDNEQFF.

This clone turned up a few times. The chain employs TRBV19 and TRBJ2-6, with D perhaps TRBD2 (5 bases). CDR1 and CDR2 (germline): LNHDA, SQIVND (reference sequence). CDR3 size: 15 residues. Between the trimmed V and J ends, which lost 4 bases and 4 bases, there was a span of 11 bases. Written as DNA, the CDR3 is TGTGCCAGTAGTAGTCGAGGGTTGGGGGCCAACGTCCTGACTTTC. Protein sequence: CASSSRGLGANVLTF.

The V call is TRBV10-3, the J call TRBJ1-2; D remains unclear. This CDR3 is built from 14 residues. With 5 bases removed from V and 2 bases from J, the gap between germline ends came to 12 bases. Germline assignment: CDR1 ENHRY and CDR2 SYGVKD. The CDR3 sequence is CAISTGLPNYGYTF. CDR3 nucleotides: TGTGCCATCAGTACCGGGTTACCGAACTATGGCTACACCTTC.

V usage is TRBV19 and J usage is TRBJ1-1; D remains unclear. The CDR3 sequence is 15 residues long. Deletions cut 9 bases from V and 11 bases from J, with 28 bases between. Germline values: CDR1 LNHDA, CDR2 SQIVND (reference sequence). CDR3 bases: TGTGCCAGCTCCCTCATGAGAGGTGAATTTTTTGGGGCTTTCTTT. It encodes CASSLMRGEFFGAFF.

This clone was seen a handful of times. The V gene is TRBV9, the J gene TRBJ1-2; possibly TRBD1 for D (6 bases). The CDR3 has 14 amino acids. Trimming pared 4 bases from V and 4 bases from J, leaving 14 bases between. Germline V gene lookup returns CDR1 SGDLS and CDR2 YYNGEE. The CDR3 protein is CASSSHRVGYGYTF. CDR3 coding DNA: TGTGCCAGCAGCTCCCACAGGGTTGGCTATGGCTACACCTTC.

The CDR3 bases are TGTGCCAGCAGCCGCGGACAGGCAATCTCCTACGAGCAGTACTTC. Protein sequence: CASSRGQAISYEQYF. The chain uses TRBV3-1 (or the pseudogene TRBV3-2) and TRBJ2-7; 7 bases are shared with TRBD1. V shed 4 bases and J 0 bases; nucleotides not matched to a gene: 6. Germline V gene data show CDR1 as LGHDT and CDR2 as YNNKEL (reference sequence). This CDR3 contains 15 residues.

The rearrangement joins TRBV12-3 or TRBV12-4 to TRBJ2-2, with D possibly TRBD1 on 5 matching bases. Trimming stripped 5 bases from V and 7 bases from J, with 8 bases between. CDR3 size: 12 residues. The CDR3 DNA follows: TGTGCCAGCAGTGACAGCTTCGGGGAGCTGTTTTTT. This gives the protein CASSDSFGELFF.

V is TRBV19 and J is TRBJ2-1; D is unclear. V lost 3 bases and J 7 bases, leaving 7 bases between the germline ends. From germline, CDR1 is LNHDA and CDR2 SQIVND (reference sequence). The CDR3 is 12 residues long. In DNA, the CDR3 is TGTGCCAGTAGTATGCGGTCGAATGAGCAGTTCTTC. Encoded protein: CASSMRSNEQFF.

The CDR3 here is CASSSRGGYNEQFF. DNA for the CDR3: TGTGCCAGCAGTAGTCGGGGGGGGTACAATGAGCAGTTCTTC. J is TRBJ2-1 and V is TRBV2; 8 bases fit TRBD2. Per germline, CDR1 SNHLY and CDR2 FYNNEI. After removal of 5 bases from V and 4 bases from J, the junction contained 4 bases not matched to a gene. This CDR3 spans 14 amino acids.

The rearrangement uses TRBV19 and TRBJ2-2; TRBD2 matches at 11 bases. This CDR3 has 18 residues. Germline CDR1 reads LNHDA; CDR2 reads SQIVND (reference sequence). With V trimmed by 3 bases and J by 1 base, 7 bases remained unmatched. Written as DNA, the CDR3 is TGTGCCAGTAGTATGACCCCCGGACTAGCGGGGAACACCGGGGAGCTGTTTTTT. This gives the protein CASSMTPGLAGNTGELFF. Together with reference TRBV19 and TRBJ2-2, the CDR3 gives the full variable domain: DGGITQSPKYLFRKEGQNVTLSCEQNLNHDAMYWYRQDPGQGLRLIYYSQIVNDFQKGDIAEGYSVSREKKESFPLTVTSAQKNPTAFYLCASSMTPGLAGNTGELFFGEGSRLTVL.

The V call is TRBV2, the J call TRBJ2-3; 7 nucleotides line up with TRBD1. Germline V CDR1 and CDR2: SNHLY, FYNNEI. This CDR3 spans 14 amino acids. V was clipped by 6 bases and J by 3 bases; unmatched bases: 6. This chain's CDR3 is CASRNRGITDTQYF. The CDR3 nucleotides read TGTGCCAGCAGGAACAGGGGAATTACAGATACGCAGTATTTT.

The chain couples TRBV18 to TRBJ2-1; D is possibly TRBD1 (6 bases). There are 13 residues in the CDR3. The V and J ends lost 5 bases and 6 bases respectively, with 11 bases between them. Germline values: CDR1 KGHSH, CDR2 LQKENI. CDR3 bases: TGTGCCAGCTCAGACATACAGGGCAATGAGCAGTTCTTC. Residues: CASSDIQGNEQFF. Together with reference TRBV18 and TRBJ2-1, the CDR3 gives the full variable domain: NAGVMQNPRHLVRRRGQEARLRCSPMKGHSHVYWYRQLPEEGLKFMVYLQKENIIDESGMPKERFSAEFPKEGPSILRIQQVVRGDSAAYFCASSDIQGNEQFFGPGTRLTVL.

The chain recombines TRBV9 with TRBJ2-7, with D possibly being TRBD2 (6 bases). Germline V gene sequence: CDR1 SGDLS, CDR2 YYNGEE. There are 13 residues in the CDR3. The germline V and J ends were trimmed by 4 bases and 7 bases, with 15 bases remaining between them. DNA for the CDR3: TGTGCCAGCAGCCTAGGATCGGCGGGGGAGCAGTACTTC. Translated, it gives CASSLGSAGEQYF.

This sequence joins TRBV5-1 and TRBJ2-7, with 8 nucleotides matching TRBD2. CDR1 SGHRS and CDR2 YFSETQ come from the germline V gene. Trimming cost V 2 bases and J 5 bases; bases outside gene matches: 9. This CDR3 is 15 amino acids long. CDR3 DNA: TGCGCCAGCAGCTTTAATGGACTAGCTTCGGACGAGCAGTACTTC. Amino acids: CASSFNGLASDEQYF.

The chain recombines TRBV7-9 with TRBJ2-7, with TRBD1 matching over 10 bases. Per the germline V gene, CDR1 is SEHNR and CDR2 is FQNEAQ (reference sequence). The ends lost 0 bases at V and 7 bases at J; junction bases unmatched: 3. The CDR3 runs 14 residues. The CDR3 DNA follows: TGTGCCAGCAGCTTAGCGGGACAGGGGCAAGAGCAGTACTTC. This codes for CASSLAGQGQEQYF.

This chain links TRBV19 with TRBJ1-2; 8 nucleotides align to TRBD1. Germline V gene sequence: CDR1 LNHDA, CDR2 SQIVND (reference sequence). This CDR3 comprises 15 residues. The ends lost 4 bases at V and 0 bases at J; junction bases unmatched: 4. The CDR3 DNA is TGTGCCAGTAGTACATTGACAGGGGCTAACTATGGCTACACCTTC. Protein sequence: CASSTLTGANYGYTF.